Below, 18 T cell receptor beta chains from the same sample are listed, as sequenced in a study of regulatory T cells in long-lasting Graves disease. The TCR beta library used iRepertoire HTBI primers with Arm-PCR amplification of CDR3. TCRdb analysed the multiplex PCR reads with MiXCR anew, one entry per CDR3 protein. The table includes roughly 610,000 distinct CDR3 sequences, roughly 15% detected once. Time point given: newly diagnosed GD, antithyroid drugs for less than 3 months. Isolated PBMC RNA provided the starting material for the TCR library. These sequences were also reported in another study, on T cells in Graves' hyperthyroidism and ophthalmopathy.

The source was peripheral blood mononuclear cells (PBMCs), collected at new diagnosis, from a patient treated with antithyroid drugs. The source is a woman in her twenties or thirties with Graves disease.

There are many counts of this clonotype. V gene TRBV6-1 combines with J gene TRBJ2-1; 7 bases are a match to TRBD1. CDR1 is MNHNS, CDR2 SASEGT, per germline. The CDR3 covers 19 residues. V trimming: 4 bases; J trimming: 9 bases; junction bases outside the gene matches: 24. CDR3 nucleotides: TGTGCCAGCAGTGTTACCAGGTCGACAGGGCCGACGAAGGGGGTTGAGCAGTTCTTC. Its protein is CASSVTRSTGPTKGVEQFF.

The chain employs TRBV28 and TRBJ2-3, with TRBD2 matching 7 bases. CDR3 size: 16 residues. Germline lookup yields CDR1 MDHEN and CDR2 SYDVKM. The junction had 14 bases not matched to a gene; V was cut back by 7 bases and J by 4 bases. The CDR3 protein is CASTPSAGVRADTQYF. CDR3 bases: TGTGCCAGCACCCCCTCGGCGGGAGTTAGGGCAGATACGCAGTATTTT.

This clonotype was counted at least ten times. CDR3 amino acids: CASSPNGGLLFF. As DNA, the CDR3 is TGTGCCAGCAGCCCAAACGGAGGTTTACTGTTTTTT. J is TRBJ1-4 and V is TRBV27; D unresolved. The germline V gene encodes CDR1 MNHEY and CDR2 SMNVEV (reference sequence). CDR3 size: 12 residues. Trimming stripped 6 bases from V and 13 bases from J, with 15 bases between.

This clonotype was counted many times. The CDR3 protein is CASTTGAVGGSGLGHGYTF. DNA of the CDR3: TGTGCCAGCACCACCGGGGCGGTCGGCGGGTCCGGATTAGGCCATGGCTACACCTTC. This chain uses TRBV6-1 with TRBJ1-2, with D possibly being TRBD1 (5 bases). Trimming pared 7 bases from V and 6 bases from J, leaving 33 bases between. Germline loops: CDR1 MNHNS, CDR2 SASEGT. The CDR3 totals 19 residues.

The chain recombines TRBV14 with TRBJ2-5; no reliable D call. Germline CDR1 SGHDN, CDR2 FVKESK. This CDR3 has 13 residues. V lost 0 bases and J lost 10, with 12 bases in between. The CDR3 sequence is CASSQDRTPFQYF. The CDR3 nucleotides are TGTGCCAGCAGCCAAGATCGAACACCGTTCCAGTACTTC.

This clonotype was seen a handful of times. The genes are TRBV24-1 and TRBJ2-1; D uncertain. V lost 0 bases, J lost 9 bases, and 11 bases lay in between. The CDR3 length is 14 residues. Germline V gene data show CDR1 as KGHDR and CDR2 as SFDVKD. This CDR3 is CATSDLRDSGEQFF. Written as DNA, the CDR3 is TGTGCCACCAGTGATTTGCGAGATTCGGGTGAGCAGTTCTTC.

This clonotype was detected ten times or more. The genes are TRBV6-5 and TRBJ2-1; D gene ambiguous. Germline loops: CDR1 MNHEY, CDR2 SVGAGI. The V end lost 4 bases, the J end lost 10 bases, and 11 bases lay between the germline ends. The CDR3 has 12 amino acids. In nucleotides, the CDR3 is TGTGCCAGCAGTTCCCCGACCCGGGAGCAGTTCTTC. It is translated as CASSSPTREQFF.

The J gene is TRBJ2-1, the V gene TRBV9; a possible D gene is TRBD2 (6 bases). CDR1 is SGDLS and CDR2 is YYNGEE in the germline V gene. CDR3 length: 15 residues. The ends were cut back, 0 bases at V and 4 bases at J, with 11 bases in the middle. CDR3 coding DNA: TGTGCCAGCAGCGTAGCGCTGGGACTGTACAATGAGCAGTTCTTC. Residues: CASSVALGLYNEQFF.

In the case of this clonotype: This may stem from a read error, because a much larger clone lies one nucleotide away. The chain combines TRBV12-3 or TRBV12-4 with TRBJ2-7; D not resolved. V dropped 10 bases and J dropped 6 bases, with 16 bases sitting between them. The CDR3 sequence is 12 residues long. CDR3: CANKQTRSEQYF. The CDR3, as DNA: TGTGCCAACAAGCAGACAAGGAGCGAGCAGTACTTC.

The chain recombines TRBV19 with TRBJ1-6; no clear D. Trimming took off 7 bases at V and 5 bases at J, with 15 bases between the two ends. The CDR3 is 15 residues long. Germline assignment: CDR1 LNHDA and CDR2 SQIVND (reference sequence). The CDR3 is CASKRADANNSPLHF. Here the CDR3 DNA reads TGTGCCAGTAAGAGGGCAGATGCCAATAATTCACCCCTCCACTTT.

The chain recombines TRBV19 with TRBJ2-2, with TRBD2 matching 7 bases. J gave up 4 bases and V 2 bases, and 10 bases lay outside the gene matches. The CDR3 is made up of 17 amino acids. Germline V lookup: CDR1 LNHDA, CDR2 SQIVND (reference sequence). CDR3 DNA: TGTGCCAGTAGTATATCCGGCGGGAGCACGCGCACCGGGGAGCTGTTTTTT. Its translation is CASSISGGSTRTGELFF.

The rearrangement links TRBV19 to TRBJ1-6; D is possibly TRBD1 (6 bases). The V end was cut by 3 bases, the J end by 9 bases, with 27 bases between. This CDR3 comprises 19 residues. Germline V gene lookup returns CDR1 LNHDA and CDR2 SQIVND (reference sequence). CDR3 nucleotides: TGTGCCAGTAGTATGGAGGGACACGCGAATCGGGGCGACAGTTCACCCCTCCACTTT. Protein sequence: CASSMEGHANRGDSSPLHF.

V gene TRBV20-1 combines with J gene TRBJ1-4; D is unclear. The CDR3 spans 13 residues. Trimming stripped 1 base from V and 7 bases from J, with 10 bases between. CDR1 and CDR2 from the germline V gene are DFQATT and SNEGSKA (reference sequence). CDR3 sequence: CSARGGGGEKLFF. In DNA form, the CDR3 reads TGCAGTGCTAGAGGGGGAGGAGGTGAAAAACTGTTTTTT.

J is TRBJ1-6 and V is TRBV7-3; D gene uncertain. Trimming pared 2 bases from V and 7 bases from J, leaving 12 bases between. The CDR3 has 15 residues. Germline V CDR1 and CDR2: SGHTA, FQGTGA. DNA for the CDR3: TGTGCCAGCAGCTTACTGAATGGCCTGAATTCACCCCTCCACTTT. Encoded protein: CASSLLNGLNSPLHF.

In this sample, this clonotype turned up many times. The chain links TRBV12-3 or TRBV12-4 to TRBJ1-5; D is ambiguous. The CDR3 consists of 15 residues. V shed 5 bases and J shed 6 bases, with 17 bases lying between them. CDR3 protein: CASSEDTTGSQPQHF. The CDR3 coding sequence is TGTGCCAGCAGTGAAGACACAACCGGGAGTCAGCCCCAGCATTTT.

This clonotype was counted between two and nine times. The chain couples TRBV7-3 to TRBJ2-1; 9 bases line up with TRBD1. The V segment lost 4 bases and the J segment 5 bases; nucleotides outside the gene matches: 9. Germline CDR1 is SGHTA and CDR2 is FQGTGA. This CDR3 has 16 amino acids. As DNA, the CDR3 is TGTGCCAGCAGCTCTCGACCGGGACAGGGAAACAATGAGCAGTTCTTC. This encodes CASSSRPGQGNNEQFF.

This clonotype was picked up many times. The chain recombines TRBV28 with TRBJ2-1; D remains unclear. The CDR3 contains 13 residues. Germline CDR1 MDHEN, CDR2 SYDVKM. Trimming took 6 bases from V and 13 from J, leaving 19 bases between them. CDR3 nucleotides: TGTGCCAGCAGCTTGCCCGGACGAACTGCCCAGTTCTTC. Its translation is CASSLPGRTAQFF.

The chain carries TRBV7-9 and TRBJ1-2, with a weak D call TRBD1 (5 bases). This CDR3 spans 15 amino acids. Trimming left V 4 bases short and J 10 bases short, with 22 bases between. In germline, CDR1 is SEHNR, CDR2 FQNEAQ (reference sequence). The CDR3 protein is CASSSLYPGVSAYTF. The DNA for the CDR3 is TGTGCCAGCAGCTCATTATATCCGGGGGTTTCGGCCTACACCTTC.